This TCR beta chain was found in a study of metastatic and nonmetastatic thyroid tumors (dated by TCRdb to about 2020). In terms of the full investigation: For patients with malignant and with benign thyroid disease, the researchers compared repertoires between peripheral blood samples and tumor or nodule tissue samples.

The CDR3 contains 15 residues, cysteine and phenylalanine counted. Only the CDR3 DNA is retained, 45 bases long and in frame from the first base. About this clone itself: Its antigen is currently not known. Compared with germline, one end of the junction differs, possibly owing to a read error.

Study-wide findings and limitations: In both blood and tumor samples, malignant tumors were reported to have significantly higher TCR beta diversity than benign nodules.

No treatment had been received by any patient before thyroid surgery. Using T-cell receptor beta sequencing, the study looked back at clinical samples from patients collected from 2012 to 2018. Receptors were amplified or captured by PCR. Sequencing was performed on an Illumina HiSeq 4000. The TCR beta-chain CDR3 region of each patient was profiled by high-throughput sequencing. From the authors' description of their analysis: The researchers built a classifier to tell apart papillary thyroid cancer patients with distant metastasis, based on CDR3 differences among clinicopathological groups. To measure repertoire diversity the researchers used the Shannon index, while the Morisita-Horn index served to gauge how similar the tumor and blood repertoires were. The public reads were run again by TCRdb, first through fastp at Q25 and then through MiXCR, and only productive beta chains were kept. TCRdb's processing, not the authors' own work, is the source of the V and J calls. The table for this sample lists fewer than 40,000 clones; approximately 29% of them were counted only once. About 32% of the sample is held by the ten biggest clonotypes.

Sequencing used blood. The chain is encoded by TRBV12-3 or TRBV12-4 joined to TRBJ1-2; TRBD1 is perhaps the D gene, given 5 matching bases. The sequence came from a female donor with papillary thyroid cancer or a benign thyroid nodule (not recorded which). Some clones in this sample may be carry-over from other donors' samples. The DNA sequence follows: TGTGCCAGCAGTGTAAGTTCAGGGACTAACTATGGCTCCACCTTC. It is translated as CASSVSSGTNYGSTF.